What follows are 18 T cell receptor beta chains derived from one specimen sequenced in a study of CD8 T cells in ankylosing spondylitis. Findings and limits, study-wide: Blood of patients with ankylosing spondylitis appeared to be characterized by a TCR beta motif of several highly homologous variants.

These TCRs are of unknown antigen specificity. In TCRdb, the 5' RACE reads were re-called with MiXCR into one record per CDR3 protein. This table has more than 650,000 distinct CDR3 sequences, approximately 12% appearing once. Sequenced input: blood, either unsorted or a sorted T cell fraction (not recorded which). Receptors originate from a male donor with ankylosing spondylitis.

The chain couples TRBV20-1 to TRBJ2-5; weak D call: TRBD1 (6 bases). V was shortened by 0 bases and J by 5 bases, with 16 bases between the two germline ends. The CDR3 extends over 15 amino acids. Germline loops: CDR1 DFQATT, CDR2 SNEGSKA (reference sequence). CDR3 amino acids: CSARDPRGNLETQYF. The DNA of the CDR3 is TGCAGTGCTAGAGATCCAAGGGGGAATTTGGAGACCCAGTACTTC.

This chain connects TRBV12-3 or TRBV12-4 to TRBJ2-1; D gene unclear. The V gene lost 7 bases and the J gene lost 0 bases, with 16 bases spanning the gap. The CDR3 contains 16 residues. The CDR3 here is CASIRSVGSSYNEQFF. CDR3 DNA: TGTGCCAGCATCAGAAGCGTTGGAAGCTCCTACAATGAGCAGTTCTTC.

This clonotype has a handful of counts. The V gene is TRBV12-3 or TRBV12-4, the J gene TRBJ1-2, with D possibly matching TRBD1 (6 bases). This CDR3 is 14 amino acids long. V lost 6 bases and J lost 4, with 15 bases in between. The CDR3 protein is CASSRKPDSYGYTF. For the CDR3, the DNA is TGTGCCAGCAGCCGGAAACCGGACAGCTATGGCTACACCTTC.

This chain uses TRBV20-1 with TRBJ2-3; 8 bases map to TRBD2. Germline assignment: CDR1 DFQATT and CDR2 SNEGSKA (reference sequence). V shed 7 bases and J 4 bases; nucleotides not matched to a gene: 10. CDR3 length equals 14 residues. CDR3 in DNA: TGCAGTGGCTTTCTTAGCGGGATTTCAGATACGCAGTATTTT. This encodes CSGFLSGISDTQYF.

This clonotype was counted between two and nine times. This chain connects TRBV12-3 or TRBV12-4 to TRBJ2-3; weak D call: TRBD1 (5 bases). Trimming shortened V by 7 bases and J by 2 bases, and 10 bases separated the two germline ends. This CDR3 is built from 13 residues. The DNA of the CDR3 is TGTGCCAGCATGCTGACAGCCACAGATACGCAGTATTTT. Translated, it gives CASMLTATDTQYF.

The table lists this clonotype with many counts. The chain uses TRBV7-2 and TRBJ1-4; TRBD1 agrees at 7 bases. This CDR3 is 14 amino acids long. Looked up from germline, CDR1 is SGHTA and CDR2 is FQGNSA. V dropped 6 bases and J dropped 3; count of bases not matched to a gene: 4. The CDR3 DNA reads as TGTGCCAGCAGTCGGACAGGAGCTAATGAAAAACTGTTTTTT. It yields the protein CASSRTGANEKLFF.

CDR3 sequence reads: CASSPPTREETQYF. CDR3 bases: TGTGCCAGCTCACCACCGACGAGGGAAGAGACCCAGTACTTC. The V gene is TRBV18, the J gene TRBJ2-5; a weak D match, TRBD2 (5 bases). Looked up from germline, CDR1 is KGHSH and CDR2 is LQKENI. Trimming shortened V by 0 bases and J by 3 bases, and 8 bases separated the two germline ends. The CDR3 consists of 14 residues.

This clonotype showed up many times. The genes are TRBV20-1 and TRBJ2-5; D may be TRBD1 or TRBD2 (5 bases each). Germline CDR1 and CDR2: DFQATT and SNEGSKA (reference sequence). The CDR3 runs to 13 residues. Trimming stripped 6 bases from V and 4 bases from J, with 15 bases between. The CDR3 DNA sequence: TGCAGTGCCCAAAGGGGACGGGGAGAGACCCAGTACTTC. This translates into CSAQRGRGETQYF.

The chain uses TRBV9 and TRBJ1-1; a possible D gene is TRBD1 (5 bases). The germline V and J ends were trimmed by 0 bases and 6 bases, with 15 bases remaining between them. Germline V CDR1 and CDR2: SGDLS, YYNGEE. The CDR3 covers 15 residues. This CDR3 reads CASSVGTSGRAEAFF. The CDR3, as DNA: TGTGCCAGCAGCGTAGGAACGTCAGGGCGGGCTGAAGCTTTCTTT.

J is TRBJ2-2 and V is TRBV5-1; 8 nucleotides match TRBD2. There are 16 residues in the CDR3. J gave up 0 bases and V 4 bases, and 5 bases lay outside the gene matches. The germline CDR1 and CDR2 sequences are SGHRS and YFSETQ. The CDR3 DNA is TGCGCCAGCAGCCAGTACGGGGGGGCGAACACCGGGGAGCTGTTTTTT. This sequence encodes CASSQYGGANTGELFF.

In its sample, this clonotype was seen a few times. The genes are TRBV18 and TRBJ2-3; D is unresolved. There are 13 residues in the CDR3. The V and J ends lost 2 bases and 5 bases respectively, with 8 bases between them. Germline CDR1 and CDR2: KGHSH and LQKENI. The CDR3 DNA is TGTGCCAGCTCACCAGGGGAAGGAGATACGCAGTATTTT. Translation: CASSPGEGDTQYF.

This clonotype has more than one count but fewer than ten. This chain connects TRBV7-2 to TRBJ2-5, with unresolved D. Germline V gene data show CDR1 as SGHTA and CDR2 as FQGNSA. V lost 1 base to trimming and J lost 9 bases, with 12 bases between them. This CDR3 has 13 residues. The CDR3 nucleotides are TGTGCCAGCAGCTTAGGTCTGGATGCGGCCCAGTACTTC. Encoded protein: CASSLGLDAAQYF.

This clonotype was observed a few times. This chain links TRBV20-1 with TRBJ2-1; 7 nucleotides match TRBD1. From germline, CDR1 is DFQATT and CDR2 SNEGSKA (reference sequence). The J segment lost 0 bases and the V segment lost 4 bases, leaving 12 bases of the junction unmatched. This CDR3 comprises 17 residues. The CDR3 DNA reads as TGCAGTGCTAAGGACAGGCTCTCCTTTGGCTCCTACAATGAGCAGTTCTTC. Encoded protein: CSAKDRLSFGSYNEQFF.

This clonotype was detected ten times or more. The CDR3 nucleotides read TGTGCCAGCAGCTTTGAAGGCCAGGGGGTGGAGACCCAGTACTTC. It codes for CASSFEGQGVETQYF. This sequence joins TRBV5-5 and TRBJ2-5; 7 nucleotides align to TRBD1. Trimming at V came to 2 bases and at J to 5 bases, leaving 9 bases not matched to a gene. The CDR3 runs 15 residues. Germline V gene data show CDR1 as SGHKS and CDR2 as YYEKEE (reference sequence).

This clonotype was counted between two and nine times. This rearrangement joins TRBV20-1 to TRBJ2-1, with TRBD2 identical over 8 bases. V gave up 3 bases and J gave up 5 bases; unmatched junction bases: 12. Germline values: CDR1 DFQATT, CDR2 SNEGSKA (reference sequence). The CDR3 runs 16 residues. The CDR3 loop reads CSASTSGGRLNNEQFF. The CDR3 DNA reads TGCAGTGCTAGTACATCCGGCGGGAGGTTGAACAATGAGCAGTTCTTC.

The rearrangement links TRBV6-5 to TRBJ1-2; D gene ambiguous. The CDR3 extends over 13 amino acids. In germline, CDR1 is MNHEY, CDR2 SVGAGI. V was clipped by 2 bases and J by 8 bases, with 12 bases between them. CDR3 coding DNA: TGTGCCAGCAGTTACCAACTTGTGGGGGGCTACACCTTC. Amino acid sequence: CASSYQLVGGYTF.

The sample holds a few counts of this clonotype. The rearrangement links TRBV20-1 to TRBJ1-5, with D perhaps TRBD1 (5 bases). Looked up from germline, CDR1 is DFQATT and CDR2 is SNEGSKA (reference sequence). V gave up 6 bases and J gave up 4 bases, with 13 bases separating them. This CDR3 has 13 amino acids. This chain's CDR3 is CSAIGGGNQPQHF. The CDR3 DNA is TGCAGTGCAATCGGCGGGGGAAATCAGCCCCAGCATTTT.

The chain is built from TRBV7-2 and TRBJ2-7, with D possibly TRBD1 on 5 matching bases. Germline V gives CDR1 SGHTA, CDR2 FQGNSA. The V and J ends lost 2 bases and 2 bases respectively, with 10 bases between them. The CDR3 has 14 amino acids. CDR3 amino acids: CASSLTGRAYEQYF. DNA of the CDR3: TGTGCCAGCAGCTTAACAGGTCGGGCCTACGAGCAGTACTTC.